The 3 T cell receptor beta chains given below trace back to one sample, sequenced in a study of blood T cell repertoires in COVID-19. Libraries were prepared by immunoSEQ multiplex PCR; TCRdb keeps only in-frame clonotypes and omits some of them. The sample consists of roughly 68,000 clones, 76% of them appearing once. Sequencing was carried out using peripheral blood. These receptors were obtained from a man in his sixties with COVID-19, enrolled during active disease.

This chain joins TRBV7-9 and TRBJ2-2, with D perhaps matching TRBD1 (6 bases). Deletions cut 5 bases from V and 6 bases from J, with 10 bases between. Germline assignment: CDR1 SEHNR and CDR2 FQNEAQ (reference sequence). The CDR3 contains 13 residues. CDR3 nucleotides: TGTGCCAGCAGCCTCGCAGGGGCCGGGGAGCTGTTTTTT. Translating gives CASSLAGAGELFF. Variable domain in full (rest from reference TRBV7-9 and TRBJ2-2): DTGVSQNPRHKITKRGQNVTFRCDPISEHNRLYWYRQTLGQGPEFLTYFQNEAQLEKSRLLSDRFSAERPKGSFSTLEIQRTEQGDSAMYLCASSLAGAGELFFGEGSRLTVL.

This clone came up once. The chain joins TRBV7-9 to TRBJ2-1; 8 bases align to TRBD1. Germline V gene lookup returns CDR1 SEHNR and CDR2 FQNEAQ (reference sequence). V was clipped by 5 bases and J by 6 bases; unmatched bases: 12. The CDR3 runs 16 residues. CDR3 sequence reads: CASSPRQGMGFNEQFF. Written as DNA, the CDR3 is TGTGCCAGCAGCCCCAGACAGGGGATGGGGTTCAATGAGCAGTTCTTC.

The CDR3 is CASSAGGAPDTQYF. The CDR3 bases are TGCGCCAGCAGCGCGGGAGGGGCTCCAGATACGCAGTATTTT. The chain combines TRBV4-1 with TRBJ2-3; the match to TRBD2 covers 9 bases. Looked up from germline, CDR1 is MGHRA and CDR2 is YSYEKL. With V trimmed by 5 bases and J by 4 bases, 4 bases remained unmatched. The CDR3 covers 14 residues.